Following are 25 T cell receptor beta chains from one sample sequenced in a study of T cells in Graves' hyperthyroidism and ophthalmopathy. Template material for amplifying TCR beta CDR3 regions consisted of RNA transcripts. The HTBI primer set drove a first-round RT-PCR of the TCR CDR3. TCRdb independently ran MiXCR on the multiplex PCR reads; one entry per CDR3 protein. The sample holds about 660,000 distinct CDR3 sequences, less than 45% seen once. The sequenced sample was peripheral blood or thyroid tissue (not recorded which). These receptors came from an adult man with Graves' disease, either hyperthyroidism or ophthalmopathy (not recorded which).

The rearrangement joins TRBV19 to TRBJ2-2; TRBD1 aligns across 10 bases. V gave up 5 bases and J gave up 2 bases; unmatched junction bases: 5. CDR3 size: 16 residues. CDR1 is LNHDA, CDR2 SQIVND, per germline (reference sequence). The CDR3 nucleotides read TGTGCCAGTAGTCCCGGGACAGGGGCCAACACCGGGGAGCTGTTTTTT. Translating gives CASSPGTGANTGELFF.

This clonotype was seen only a few times. The rearrangement joins TRBV14 to TRBJ1-6, with D possibly matching TRBD1 (5 bases). Germline V lookup: CDR1 SGHDN, CDR2 FVKESK. The CDR3 has 17 amino acids. Deletions cut 3 bases from V and 2 bases from J, with 14 bases between. DNA for the CDR3: TGTGCCAGCAGCCAGATGGGTCTGACAGCCTATAATTCACCCCTCCACTTT. This codes for CASSQMGLTAYNSPLHF.

With regard to this clonotype: A much more abundant neighbour one base away suggests this may be a read error. The rearrangement joins TRBV7-8 to TRBJ1-4; TRBD1 matches 8 bases. CDR3 length: 15 amino acids. The germline gives CDR1 SGHVS, CDR2 FQNEAQ. This CDR3 reads CGSSSPGQGDEKLFF. In nucleotides, the CDR3 is TGTGGCAGCAGCTCTCCCGGACAGGGCGATGAAAAACTGTTTTTT.

This chain uses TRBV7-9 with TRBJ1-6; tentatively, D is TRBD1 (5 bases). The CDR3 consists of 15 residues. Trimming shortened V by 6 bases and J by 4 bases, and 13 bases separated the two germline ends. Germline CDR1 and CDR2: SEHNR and FQNEAQ (reference sequence). The CDR3, as DNA: TGTGCCAGCAGTTACTCGTCAGGGTATAATTCACCCCTCCACTTT. It codes for CASSYSSGYNSPLHF.

The rearrangement joins TRBV6-5 to TRBJ1-1, with D possibly matching TRBD1 (5 bases). V lost 6 bases to trimming and J lost 1 base, with 12 bases between them. Per the germline V gene, CDR1 is MNHEY and CDR2 is SVGAGI. This CDR3 is built from 14 residues. The CDR3 loop reads CASRPGPRNTEAFF. In nucleotides, the CDR3 is TGTGCCAGCAGACCGGGACCGCGGAACACTGAAGCTTTCTTT.

This clonotype has a handful of counts. Mismatch with germline at one junction end may stem from a read error. V usage is TRBV12-3 or TRBV12-4 and J usage is TRBJ1-3; tentative D call: TRBD1 (6 bases). The CDR3 consists of 14 residues. CDR3 in DNA: TGTGCCAGCACTTTACGGGGGCCTGGAAACACCATATATTTT. It encodes CASTLRGPGNTIYF.

The rearrangement joins TRBV12-3 or TRBV12-4 to TRBJ2-7; D is possibly TRBD2 (6 bases). The CDR3 is 12 residues long. Trimming removed 11 bases at V and 2 bases at J, with 13 bases between. The CDR3 nucleotides read TGTGCCGAGTCGGAGGGGCCCTACGAGCAGTACTTC. Its protein product is CAESEGPYEQYF.

This clonotype has at least ten counts. The chain recombines TRBV2 with TRBJ1-5; D is undetermined. This CDR3 region has 14 residues. The germline CDR1 and CDR2 sequences are SNHLY and FYNNEI. V was cut by 5 bases and J by 3 bases, with 11 bases left in between. The DNA of the CDR3 is TGTGCCAGCAGTTTAGGGCCGATCAATCAGCCCCAGCATTTT. It specifies CASSLGPINQPQHF.

The CDR3 bases are TGTGCCAGCAGTGACGGGGATAGCAATAGGGACTCTGGAAACACCATATATTTT. It yields the protein CASSDGDSNRDSGNTIYF. This chain uses TRBV2 with TRBJ1-3, with no clear D. Germline CDR1 SNHLY, CDR2 FYNNEI. The CDR3 totals 18 residues. Trimming removed 3 bases at V and 0 bases at J, with 18 bases between.

Comment on this clonotype: A much larger clone differs by one base, so this may be a read error. J is TRBJ2-2 and V is TRBV29-1, with D possibly being TRBD1 (6 bases). The CDR3 loop spans 14 amino acids. V gave up 7 bases and J gave up 4 bases, with 16 bases separating them. Germline V gene sequence: CDR1 SQVTM, CDR2 ANQGSEA. This chain's CDR3 is CSANEGDGTGELFF. Written as DNA, the CDR3 is TGCAGCGCGAATGAGGGGGACGGCACCGGGGAGCTGTTTTTT.

This clonotype occurred many times. The J gene is TRBJ2-5, the V gene TRBV29-1; TRBD2 matches 12 bases. Germline V gives CDR1 SQVTM, CDR2 ANQGSEA. This CDR3 comprises 14 residues. V lost 6 bases to trimming and J lost 5 bases; unmatched junction nucleotides: 7. CDR3 sequence (DNA): TGCAGCGTCACCAGACTAGCGGGAGTGGAGACCCAGTACTTC. It is translated as CSVTRLAGVETQYF.

This clonotype has a count of ten or more. The genes are TRBV29-1 and TRBJ1-1; D remains unclear. This CDR3 has 15 amino acids. Deletions cut 5 bases from V and 4 bases from J, with 20 bases between. Germline CDR1 and CDR2: SQVTM and ANQGSEA. The DNA of the CDR3 is TGCAGCGTTATCCCAGCGACCGGGTATCGCACTGAAGCTTTCTTT. This encodes CSVIPATGYRTEAFF.

The chain recombines TRBV12-3 or TRBV12-4 with TRBJ1-1; perhaps TRBD1 as D (6 bases). The V end was cut by 4 bases, the J end by 8 bases, with 14 bases between. This CDR3 is 13 amino acids long. The CDR3: CASSWSGAGEAFF. The CDR3 bases are TGTGCCAGCAGTTGGTCGGGGGCAGGAGAAGCTTTCTTT.

The CDR3 DNA reads as TGTGCCAGCAGCTTAAAGGGGGCTAACTATGGCTACACCTTC. It yields the protein CASSLKGANYGYTF. The V and J genes are TRBV2 and TRBJ1-2; perhaps TRBD1 as D (6 bases). The CDR3 runs to 14 residues. Trimming stripped 6 bases from V and 0 bases from J, with 11 bases between. Germline CDR1 reads SNHLY; CDR2 reads FYNNEI.

The chain employs TRBV7-2 and TRBJ1-1, with a weak D call TRBD1 (5 bases). This CDR3 comprises 13 residues. The germline gives CDR1 SGHTA, CDR2 FQGNSA. V was pared by 5 bases and J by 8 bases, with 15 bases between. The CDR3, as DNA: TGTGCCAGCAGCCAAAAAGGGACGGCGGAAGCTTTCTTT. Amino acids: CASSQKGTAEAFF.

V and J are TRBV28 and TRBJ1-5; no firm D call. Germline V lookup: CDR1 MDHEN, CDR2 SYDVKM. CDR3 length: 15 residues. The ends were cut back, 6 bases at V and 5 bases at J, with 17 bases in the middle. CDR3 sequence reads: CASSSRAPMYQPQHF. DNA of the CDR3: TGTGCCAGCAGCAGCCGGGCCCCCATGTATCAGCCCCAGCATTTT. The full variable domain, in which reference TRBV28 and TRBJ1-5 provide the parts outside the CDR3, is DVKVTQSSRYLVKRTGEKVFLECVQDMDHENMFWYRQDPGLGLRLIYFSYDVKMKEKGDIPEGYSVSREKKERFSLILESASTNQTSMYLCASSSRAPMYQPQHFGDGTRLSIL.

The chain recombines TRBV12-3 or TRBV12-4 with TRBJ1-2; no clear D. Trimming removed 5 bases from V and 2 bases from J, with 18 bases in between. The CDR3 runs to 16 residues. The CDR3 here is CASSEAGPRGNYGYTF. Here the CDR3 DNA reads TGTGCCAGCAGTGAAGCGGGTCCCCGCGGGAACTATGGCTACACCTTC.

This chain joins TRBV7-2 and TRBJ1-4; D remains ambiguous. This CDR3 has 15 residues. The V gene lost 0 bases and the J gene lost 3 bases, with 8 bases spanning the gap. The germline gives CDR1 SGHTA, CDR2 FQGNSA. CDR3 residues: CASSLAGAANEKLFF. The DNA for the CDR3 is TGTGCCAGCAGCTTAGCGGGCGCAGCTAATGAAAAACTGTTTTTT. Supplemented by reference TRBV7-2 and TRBJ1-4, the full variable domain reads GAGVSQSPSNKVTEKGKDVELRCDPISGHTALYWYRQSLGQGLEFLIYFQGNSAPDKSGLPSDRFSAERTGGSVSTLTIQRTQQEDSAVYLCASSLAGAANEKLFFGSGTQLSVL.

This sequence joins TRBV2 and TRBJ1-5; no clear D. Trimming cost V 4 bases and J 2 bases, with 15 bases left between them. CDR1 and CDR2 (germline): SNHLY, FYNNEI. CDR3 size: 16 residues. The CDR3 sequence is CASSGDGTGGNQPQHF. The CDR3 bases are TGTGCCAGCAGTGGTGATGGCACCGGGGGCAATCAGCCCCAGCATTTT.

The chain couples TRBV2 to TRBJ2-5, with 8 bases lining up with TRBD2. The CDR3 totals 15 residues. The germline CDR1 and CDR2 sequences are SNHLY and FYNNEI. V lost 9 bases and J lost 7; bases outside the gene matches: 16. CDR3 sequence reads: CASNREAGTSGTQYF. As DNA, the CDR3 is TGTGCCAGTAACAGGGAGGCCGGGACTAGTGGGACCCAGTACTTC.

V gene TRBV5-8 combines with J gene TRBJ1-2, with D perhaps TRBD1 (6 bases). From germline, CDR1 is SGHTS and CDR2 YDEGEE. The V end lost 6 bases, the J end lost 0 bases, and 15 bases lay between the germline ends. CDR3 length equals 15 residues. For the CDR3, the DNA is TGTGCCAGCACCAATCAGACAGGTCCTAACTATGGCTACACCTTC. Translation gives CASTNQTGPNYGYTF.

This clonotype was recorded many times. The genes are TRBV11-3 and TRBJ1-2; 9 positions agree with TRBD1. Germline loops: CDR1 SGHNT, CDR2 YENEEA. The CDR3 loop spans 13 amino acids. The V segment lost 8 bases and the J segment 6 bases; nucleotides outside the gene matches: 7. CDR3 sequence reads: CASSPQGADGYTF. In DNA, the CDR3 is TGTGCCAGCTCACCACAGGGGGCGGATGGCTACACCTTC.

The chain couples TRBV6-1 to TRBJ1-3; 7 bases line up with TRBD1. Trimming at V came to 5 bases and at J to 5 bases, leaving 12 bases not matched to a gene. The CDR3 totals 16 residues. CDR1 is MNHNS and CDR2 is SASEGT in the germline V gene. CDR3 sequence: CASSRFQPGQRNTIYF. Here the CDR3 DNA reads TGTGCCAGCAGTAGATTCCAACCGGGACAGAGAAACACCATATATTTT.

About this clonotype: This sequence may be a read error, since a much larger clone differs from it by one base. The chain has TRBV10-3 and TRBJ1-2, with D possibly being TRBD1 (5 bases). The CDR3 contains 14 residues. The germline V gene has CDR1 ENHRY and CDR2 SYGVKD. This CDR3 reads CASSGHGTNYGYTF. CDR3 in DNA: TGTGCCAGCAGTGGACACGGTACTAACTATGGCTACACCTTC.

The chain is built from TRBV5-5 and TRBJ1-2, with D unresolved. The ends were cut back, 4 bases at V and 0 bases at J, with 16 bases in the middle. This CDR3 is built from 16 residues. Germline loops: CDR1 SGHKS, CDR2 YYEKEE (reference sequence). The CDR3 loop reads CASSQADGESNYGYTF. In DNA, the CDR3 is TGTGCCAGCAGCCAGGCTGACGGAGAATCTAACTATGGCTACACCTTC.